The sequence of this T cell receptor (beta chain) was determined in a study of blood T cells in healthy people across ages. Regarding the study as a whole: Diversity of TCR beta per million T cells declined in a roughly linear way with age. Percentage of naive T cells showed a strong correlation with TCR beta diversity.

CDR1 and CDR2 (germline): KGHDR, SFDVKD. This CDR3 contains 13 residues. V lost 1 base, J lost 7 bases, and 10 bases lay in between. It was approximately 10 milliliters of peripheral blood that were drawn from each donor. There are a few counts of this clonotype. The antigen is not known. The use of a sample-barcoded 5' primer and a J-beta primer mix characterized a second PCR of roughly 7 to 12 cycles. One entry per CDR3 protein, called by TCRdb with MiXCR from the 5' RACE reads. Of 800,000 to 1,000,000 distinct CDR3 sequences in the sample, around 49% were seen once. The sequenced sample consisted of blood. The TCR comes from a man aged 25-45 years in good health. The chain couples TRBV24-1 to TRBJ2-7; perhaps TRBD2 as D (5 bases). The CDR3, as DNA: TGTGCCACCAGTGATTTAGGAGGCTTGGAGCAGTACTTC. Translating gives CATSDLGGLEQYF.